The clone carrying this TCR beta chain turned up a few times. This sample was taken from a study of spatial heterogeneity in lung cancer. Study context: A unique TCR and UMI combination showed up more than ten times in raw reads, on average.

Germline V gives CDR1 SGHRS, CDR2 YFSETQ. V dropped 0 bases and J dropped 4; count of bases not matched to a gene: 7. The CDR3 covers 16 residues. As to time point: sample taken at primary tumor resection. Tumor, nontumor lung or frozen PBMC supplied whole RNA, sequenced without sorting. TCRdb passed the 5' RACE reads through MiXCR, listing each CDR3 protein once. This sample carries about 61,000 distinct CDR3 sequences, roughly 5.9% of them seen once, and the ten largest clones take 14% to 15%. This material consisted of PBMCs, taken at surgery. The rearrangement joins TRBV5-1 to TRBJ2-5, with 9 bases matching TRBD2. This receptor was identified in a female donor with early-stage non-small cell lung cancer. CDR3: CASSLATTSGRETQYF. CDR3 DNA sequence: TGCGCCAGCAGCTTGGCTACGACTAGCGGCAGAGAGACCCAGTACTTC.